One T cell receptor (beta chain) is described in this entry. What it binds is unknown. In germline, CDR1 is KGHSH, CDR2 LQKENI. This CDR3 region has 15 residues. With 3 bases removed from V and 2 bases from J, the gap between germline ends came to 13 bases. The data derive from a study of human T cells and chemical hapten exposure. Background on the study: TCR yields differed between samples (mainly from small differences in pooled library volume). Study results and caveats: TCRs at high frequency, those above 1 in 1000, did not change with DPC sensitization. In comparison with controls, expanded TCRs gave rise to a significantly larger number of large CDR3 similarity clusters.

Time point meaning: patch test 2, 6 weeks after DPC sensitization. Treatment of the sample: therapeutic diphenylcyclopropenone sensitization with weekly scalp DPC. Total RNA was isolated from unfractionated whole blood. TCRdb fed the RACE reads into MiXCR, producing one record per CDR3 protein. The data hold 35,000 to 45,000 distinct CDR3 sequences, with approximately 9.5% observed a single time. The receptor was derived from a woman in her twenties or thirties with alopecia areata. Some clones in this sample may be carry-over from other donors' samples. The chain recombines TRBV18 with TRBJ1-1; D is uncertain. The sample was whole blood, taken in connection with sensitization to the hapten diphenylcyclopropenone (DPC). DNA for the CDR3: TGTGCCAGCTCACCCAGCACCGCAGGTAACACTGAAGCTTTCTTT. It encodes CASSPSTAGNTEAFF.